This T cell receptor (beta chain) was captured in a study of blood T cell repertoires in COVID-19. Using immunoSEQ multiplex PCR, the repertoire was profiled, and TCRdb retains in-frame clones only, with some absent. The data show more than 95,000 clones, with approximately 80% seen just once and 12% held by the top ten. This CDR3 comprises 14 residues. Unmatched junction bases numbered 4, after V lost 3 bases and J lost 5 bases. Germline values: CDR1 MNHNS, CDR2 SASEGT. The source is a man aged 55 to 70 with acute or convalescent COVID-19. The specimen sequenced was peripheral blood. The chain recombines TRBV6-1 with TRBJ1-2, with 9 bases lining up with TRBD1. The CDR3 protein is CASSDRDRVYGYTF. DNA for the CDR3: TGTGCCAGCAGTGACCGGGACAGGGTGTATGGCTACACCTTC.